This entry describes one T cell receptor (beta chain). The antigen is undetermined. The protocol was immunoSEQ multiplex PCR, while the TCRdb copy is restricted to in-frame clones and leaves out a portion. The sample shows 90,000 to 120,000 clones, around 90% of them seen only once. This sample is part of a study of T cell responses to AZD1222 COVID-19 vaccine. About the research overall: Timing groups of about 4 and about 12 weeks for second doses were pooled.

Points from the study as a whole: Females outnumbered males among donors, who were mostly white British; clonal diversity was possibly underestimated. Nearly half of spike-specific TCRs reportedly target unmutated variant regions. AZD1222 recipients seropositive at baseline numbered only six or seven.

V lost 3 bases and J 3 bases, leaving 8 bases between the germline ends. From germline, CDR1 is LGHNA and CDR2 YSLEER. CDR3 length: 13 amino acids. V gene TRBV4-3 combines with J gene TRBJ1-2; D is ambiguous. The receptor's source is an adult in good health. The sample here was peripheral blood, taken on day 0 of AZD1222 vaccination. The CDR3, as DNA: TGCGCCAGCAGCCAGGGTCTGGACTATGGCTACACCTTC. Translated, it gives CASSQGLDYGYTF.